The sequence of this T cell receptor beta chain was determined in a study of blood T cell repertoires in COVID-19. Study in general: The United States, Italy and Spain were the sources of the acute and convalescent COVID-19 samples. T cells, B-cell-depleted T cells, or PBMCs supplied cDNA or gDNA.

Authors' processing steps: Researchers report that nucleated cell counts were estimated from reference gene primer amplification. Sequencing used immunoSEQ multiplex PCR; TCRdb keeps in-frame clones, though not all of them. The V and J calls and the clone size are those of that table, but D and trimming were determined from the DNA. The sample records approximately 170,000 clones, under 90% being singletons. Clinical histories supplied by participants themselves formed the basis of cohort assignment. This clone has a single count. This CDR3 is 16 amino acids long. The germline gives CDR1 MNHGY, CDR2 SVAAGI. Trimming took off 8 bases at V and 3 bases at J, with 20 bases between the two ends.

The chain couples TRBV6-9 to TRBJ1-5; a weak D match, TRBD1 (5 bases). The sample was PBMCs or T cells enriched from blood (not recorded which). This TCR was sampled from a woman aged 50 to 60 who had recovered from COVID-19. CDR3 in DNA: TGTGCCAGCGATCCCACCAGGGTAACGAACAATCAGCCCCAGCATTTT. Translated, it gives CASDPTRVTNNQPQHF.